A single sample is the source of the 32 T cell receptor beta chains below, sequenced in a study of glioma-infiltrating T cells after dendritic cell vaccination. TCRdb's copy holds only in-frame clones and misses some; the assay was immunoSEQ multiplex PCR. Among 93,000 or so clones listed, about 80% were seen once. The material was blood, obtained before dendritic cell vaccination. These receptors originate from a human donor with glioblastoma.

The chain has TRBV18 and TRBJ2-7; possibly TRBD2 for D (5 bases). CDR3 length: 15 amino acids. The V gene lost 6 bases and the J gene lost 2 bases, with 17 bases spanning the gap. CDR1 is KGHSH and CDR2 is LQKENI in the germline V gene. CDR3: CASSLGPDFPYEQYF. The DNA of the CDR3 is TGTGCCAGCTCCCTCGGCCCGGACTTTCCCTACGAGCAGTACTTC.

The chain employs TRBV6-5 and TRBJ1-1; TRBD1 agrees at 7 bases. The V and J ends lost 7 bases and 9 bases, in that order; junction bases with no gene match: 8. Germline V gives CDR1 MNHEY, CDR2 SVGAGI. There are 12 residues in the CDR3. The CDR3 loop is CASIDRVAQAFF. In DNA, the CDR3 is TGTGCCAGCATAGACAGGGTGGCCCAAGCTTTCTTT.

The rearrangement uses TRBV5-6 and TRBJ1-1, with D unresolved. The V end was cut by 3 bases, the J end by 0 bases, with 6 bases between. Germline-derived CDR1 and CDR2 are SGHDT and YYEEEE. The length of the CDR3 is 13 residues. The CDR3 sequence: CASSSTLNTEAFF. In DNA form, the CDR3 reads TGTGCCAGCAGCTCGACATTGAACACTGAAGCTTTCTTT.

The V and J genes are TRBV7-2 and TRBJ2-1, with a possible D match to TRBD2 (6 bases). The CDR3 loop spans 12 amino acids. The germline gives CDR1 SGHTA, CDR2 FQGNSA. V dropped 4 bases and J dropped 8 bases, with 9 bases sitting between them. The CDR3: CASSWGVDEQFF. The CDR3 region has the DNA TGTGCCAGCAGCTGGGGGGTGGATGAGCAGTTCTTC.

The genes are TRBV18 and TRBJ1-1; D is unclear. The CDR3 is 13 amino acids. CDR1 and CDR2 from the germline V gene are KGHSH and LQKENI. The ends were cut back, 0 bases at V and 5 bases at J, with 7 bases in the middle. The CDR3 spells CASSPPQSTEAFF. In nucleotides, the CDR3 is TGTGCCAGCTCACCACCACAGAGTACTGAAGCTTTCTTT. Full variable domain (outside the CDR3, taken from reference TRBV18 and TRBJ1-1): NAGVMQNPRHLVRRRGQEARLRCSPMKGHSHVYWYRQLPEEGLKFMVYLQKENIIDESGMPKERFSAEFPKEGPSILRIQQVVRGDSAAYFCASSPPQSTEAFFGQGTRLTVV.

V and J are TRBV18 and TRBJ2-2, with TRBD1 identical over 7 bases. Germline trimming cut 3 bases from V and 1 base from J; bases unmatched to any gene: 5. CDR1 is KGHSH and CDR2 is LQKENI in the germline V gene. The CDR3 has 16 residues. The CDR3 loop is CASSPATGRNTGELFF. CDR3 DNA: TGTGCCAGCTCACCCGCGACAGGGAGGAACACCGGGGAGCTGTTTTTT.

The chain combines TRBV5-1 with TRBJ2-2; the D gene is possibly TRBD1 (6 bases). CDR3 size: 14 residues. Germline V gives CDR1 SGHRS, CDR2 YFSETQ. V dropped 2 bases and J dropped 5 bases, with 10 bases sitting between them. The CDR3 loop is CASSLGGVTGELFF. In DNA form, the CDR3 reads TGCGCCAGCAGCTTAGGGGGAGTAACCGGGGAGCTGTTTTTT.

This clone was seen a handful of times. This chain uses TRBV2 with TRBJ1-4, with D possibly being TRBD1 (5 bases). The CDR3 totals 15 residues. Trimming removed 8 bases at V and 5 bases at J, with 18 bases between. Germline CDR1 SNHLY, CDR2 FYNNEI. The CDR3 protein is CASAYGAIPNEKLFF. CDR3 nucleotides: TGTGCCAGCGCCTATGGGGCCATTCCGAATGAAAAACTGTTTTTT.

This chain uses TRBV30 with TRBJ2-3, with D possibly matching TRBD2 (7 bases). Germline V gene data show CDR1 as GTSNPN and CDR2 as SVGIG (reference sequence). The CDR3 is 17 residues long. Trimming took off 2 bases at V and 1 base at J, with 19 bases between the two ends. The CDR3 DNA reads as TGTGCCTGGAGTTTTCCGCGTTGGGGGGGCGGCACAGATACGCAGTATTTT. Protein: CAWSFPRWGGGTDTQYF.

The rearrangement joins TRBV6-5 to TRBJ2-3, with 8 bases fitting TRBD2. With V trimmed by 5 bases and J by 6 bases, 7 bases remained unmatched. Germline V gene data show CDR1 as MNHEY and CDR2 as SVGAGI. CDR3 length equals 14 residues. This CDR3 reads CASSRTSLWDTQYF. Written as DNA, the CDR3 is TGTGCCAGCAGTCGGACTAGCCTCTGGGATACGCAGTATTTT.

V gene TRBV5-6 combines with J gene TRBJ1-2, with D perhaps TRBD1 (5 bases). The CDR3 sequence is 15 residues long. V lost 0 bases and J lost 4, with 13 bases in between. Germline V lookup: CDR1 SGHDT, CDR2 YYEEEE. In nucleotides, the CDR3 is TGTGCCAGCAGCTTGGTGGGCCAGGGAAGCTATGGCTACACCTTC. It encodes CASSLVGQGSYGYTF.

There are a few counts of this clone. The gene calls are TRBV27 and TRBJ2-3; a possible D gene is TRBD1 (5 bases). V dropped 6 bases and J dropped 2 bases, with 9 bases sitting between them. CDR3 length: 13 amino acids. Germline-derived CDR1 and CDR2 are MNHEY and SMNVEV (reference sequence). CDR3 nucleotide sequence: TGTGCCAGCAGCGACAGATTCACAGATACGCAGTATTTT. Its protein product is CASSDRFTDTQYF.

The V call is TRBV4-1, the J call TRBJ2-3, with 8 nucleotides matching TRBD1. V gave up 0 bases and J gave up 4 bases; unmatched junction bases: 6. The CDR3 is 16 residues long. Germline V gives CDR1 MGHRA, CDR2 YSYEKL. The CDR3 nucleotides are TGCGCCAGCAGCCAAGAGCGGACAGGGTTTCCAGATACGCAGTATTTT. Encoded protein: CASSQERTGFPDTQYF.

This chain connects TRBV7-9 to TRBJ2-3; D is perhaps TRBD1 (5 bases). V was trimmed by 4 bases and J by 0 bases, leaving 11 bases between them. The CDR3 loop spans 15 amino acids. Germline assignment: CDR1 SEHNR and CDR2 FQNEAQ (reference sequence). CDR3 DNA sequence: TGTGCCAGCAGCTCGACAGCGTCTAGCACAGATACGCAGTATTTT. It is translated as CASSSTASSTDTQYF.

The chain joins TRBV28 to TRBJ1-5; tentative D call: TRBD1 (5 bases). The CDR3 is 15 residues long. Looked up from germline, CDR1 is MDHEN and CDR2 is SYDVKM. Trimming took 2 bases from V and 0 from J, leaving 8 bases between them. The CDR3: CASSLRGYSNQPQHF. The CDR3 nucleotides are TGTGCCAGCAGTTTAAGGGGTTATAGCAATCAGCCCCAGCATTTT.

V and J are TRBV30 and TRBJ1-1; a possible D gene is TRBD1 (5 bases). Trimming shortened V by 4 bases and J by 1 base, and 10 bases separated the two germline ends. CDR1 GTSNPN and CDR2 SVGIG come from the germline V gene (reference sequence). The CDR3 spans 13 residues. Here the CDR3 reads CAWTETANTEAFF. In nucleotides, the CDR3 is TGTGCCTGGACGGAGACAGCGAACACTGAAGCTTTCTTT. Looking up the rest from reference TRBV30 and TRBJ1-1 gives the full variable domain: SQTIHQWPATLVQPVGSPLSLECTVEGTSNPNLYWYRQAAGRGLQLLFYSVGIGQISSEVPQNLSASRPQDRQFILSSKKLLLSDSGFYLCAWTETANTEAFFGQGTRLTVV.

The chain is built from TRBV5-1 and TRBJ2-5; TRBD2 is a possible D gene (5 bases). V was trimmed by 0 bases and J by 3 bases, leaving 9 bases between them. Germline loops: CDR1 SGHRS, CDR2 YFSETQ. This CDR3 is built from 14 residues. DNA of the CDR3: TGCGCCAGCAGCTTGGCGGGGAAGGAAGAGACCCAGTACTTC. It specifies CASSLAGKEETQYF.

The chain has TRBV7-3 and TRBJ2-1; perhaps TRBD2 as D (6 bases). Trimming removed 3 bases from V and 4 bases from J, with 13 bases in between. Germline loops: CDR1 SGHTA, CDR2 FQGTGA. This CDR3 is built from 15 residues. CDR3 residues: CASSLQLAAYNEQFF. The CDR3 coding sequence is TGTGCCAGCAGCTTGCAGTTAGCGGCATACAATGAGCAGTTCTTC.

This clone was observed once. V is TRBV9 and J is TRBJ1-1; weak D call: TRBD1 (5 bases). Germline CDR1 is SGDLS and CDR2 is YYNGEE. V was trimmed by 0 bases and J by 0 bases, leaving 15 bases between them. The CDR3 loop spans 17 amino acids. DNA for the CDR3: TGTGCCAGCAGCGTAGGGGGCGGCCAGGGTTTGAACACTGAAGCTTTCTTT. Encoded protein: CASSVGGGQGLNTEAFF.

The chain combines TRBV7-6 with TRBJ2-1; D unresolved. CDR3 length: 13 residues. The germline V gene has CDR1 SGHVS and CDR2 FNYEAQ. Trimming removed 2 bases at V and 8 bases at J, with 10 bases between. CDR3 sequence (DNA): TGTGCCAGCAGCTTATCTATATTCTATGAGCAGTTCTTC. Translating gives CASSLSIFYEQFF.

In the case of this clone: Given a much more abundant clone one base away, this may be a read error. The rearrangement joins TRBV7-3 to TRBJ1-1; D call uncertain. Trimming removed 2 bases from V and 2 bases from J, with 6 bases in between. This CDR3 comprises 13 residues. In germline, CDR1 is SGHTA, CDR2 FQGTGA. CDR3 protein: CASSLHINTEAFF. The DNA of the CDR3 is TGTGCCAGCAGCTTACACATTAACACTGAAGCTTTCTTT. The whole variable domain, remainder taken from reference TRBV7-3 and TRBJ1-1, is GAGVSQTPSNKVTEKGKYVELRCDPISGHTALYWYRQSLGQGPEFLIYFQGTGAADDSGLPNDRFFAVRPEGSVSTLKIQRTERGDSAVYLCASSLHINTEAFFGQGTRLTVV.

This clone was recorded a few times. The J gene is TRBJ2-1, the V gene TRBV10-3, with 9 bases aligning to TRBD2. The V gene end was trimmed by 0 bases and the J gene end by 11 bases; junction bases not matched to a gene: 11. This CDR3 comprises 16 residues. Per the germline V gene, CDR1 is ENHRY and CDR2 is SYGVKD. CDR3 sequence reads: CAISESKGDAGGKQFF. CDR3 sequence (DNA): TGTGCCATCAGTGAGTCAAAAGGGGACGCGGGGGGGAAGCAGTTCTTC.

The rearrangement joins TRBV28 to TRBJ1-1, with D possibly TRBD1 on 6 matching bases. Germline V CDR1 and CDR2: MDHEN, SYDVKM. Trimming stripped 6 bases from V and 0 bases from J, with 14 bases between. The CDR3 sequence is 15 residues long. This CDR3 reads CASSRRGGLNTEAFF. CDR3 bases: TGTGCCAGCAGCCGGCGGGGGGGGCTGAACACTGAAGCTTTCTTT.

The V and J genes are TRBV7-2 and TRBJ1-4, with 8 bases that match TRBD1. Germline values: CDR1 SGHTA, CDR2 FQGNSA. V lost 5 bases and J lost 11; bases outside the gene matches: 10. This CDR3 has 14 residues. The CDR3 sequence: CASSPQGGVWKLFF. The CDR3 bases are TGTGCCAGCAGCCCACAGGGGGGAGTATGGAAACTGTTTTTT.

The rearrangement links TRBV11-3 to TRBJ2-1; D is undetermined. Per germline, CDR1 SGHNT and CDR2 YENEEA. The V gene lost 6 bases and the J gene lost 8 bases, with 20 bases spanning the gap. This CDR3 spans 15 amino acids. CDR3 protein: CASSTGSLYWDEQFF. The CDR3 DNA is TGTGCCAGCAGTACCGGGTCCTTGTATTGGGATGAGCAGTTCTTC.

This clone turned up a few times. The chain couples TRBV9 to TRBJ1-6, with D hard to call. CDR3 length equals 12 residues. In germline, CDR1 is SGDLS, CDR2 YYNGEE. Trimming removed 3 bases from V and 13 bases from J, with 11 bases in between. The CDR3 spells CASSAVAGPLHF. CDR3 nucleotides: TGTGCCAGCAGCGCCGTAGCCGGGCCCCTCCACTTT.

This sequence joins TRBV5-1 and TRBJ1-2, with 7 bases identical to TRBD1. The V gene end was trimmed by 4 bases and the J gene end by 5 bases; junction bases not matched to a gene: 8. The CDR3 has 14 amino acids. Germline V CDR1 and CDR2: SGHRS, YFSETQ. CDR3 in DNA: TGCGCCAGCAGCCCGGGACAGACCCTATATGGCTACACCTTC. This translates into CASSPGQTLYGYTF. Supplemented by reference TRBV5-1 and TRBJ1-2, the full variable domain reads KAGVTQTPRYLIKTRGQQVTLSCSPISGHRSVSWYQQTPGQGLQFLFEYFSETQRNKGNFPGRFSGRQFSNSRSEMNVSTLELGDSALYLCASSPGQTLYGYTFGSGTRLTVV.

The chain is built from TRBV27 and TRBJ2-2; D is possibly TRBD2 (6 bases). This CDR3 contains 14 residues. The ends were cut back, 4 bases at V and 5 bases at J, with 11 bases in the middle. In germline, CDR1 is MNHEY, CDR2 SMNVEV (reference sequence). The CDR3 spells CASSYLGGTGELFF. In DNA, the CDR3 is TGTGCCAGCAGTTATTTGGGAGGAACCGGGGAGCTGTTTTTT.

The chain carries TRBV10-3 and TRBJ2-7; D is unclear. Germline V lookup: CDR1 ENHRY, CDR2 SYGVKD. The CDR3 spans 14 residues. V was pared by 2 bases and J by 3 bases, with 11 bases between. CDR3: CAISEPPSIYEQYF. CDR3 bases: TGTGCCATCAGTGAGCCTCCCAGTATCTACGAGCAGTACTTC.

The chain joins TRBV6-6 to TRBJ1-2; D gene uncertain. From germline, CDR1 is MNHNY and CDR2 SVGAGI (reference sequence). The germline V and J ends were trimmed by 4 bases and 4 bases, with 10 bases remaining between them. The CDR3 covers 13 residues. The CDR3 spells CASSFPLFYGYTF. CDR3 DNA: TGTGCCAGCAGTTTCCCCCTTTTCTATGGCTACACCTTC.

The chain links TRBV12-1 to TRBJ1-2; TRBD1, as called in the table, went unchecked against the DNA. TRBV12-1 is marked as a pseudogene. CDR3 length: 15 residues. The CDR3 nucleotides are TGTGCCAGCAGCTTCCCTGGACAGGGGGCGAATGGCTACACCTTC. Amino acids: CASSFPGQGANGYTF.

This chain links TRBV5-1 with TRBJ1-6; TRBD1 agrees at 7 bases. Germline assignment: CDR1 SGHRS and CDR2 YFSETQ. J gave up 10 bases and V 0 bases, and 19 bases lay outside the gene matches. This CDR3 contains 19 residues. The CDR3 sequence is CASSLVPRQGAANWSPLHF. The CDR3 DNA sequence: TGCGCCAGCAGCTTGGTTCCCCGACAGGGAGCGGCGAATTGGTCACCCCTCCACTTT.